This T cell receptor beta chain was documented in a study of radiotherapy plus CTLA-4 blockade in lung cancer. The study, taken as a whole, reports: The study found tumor-derived TCR clones expanded in blood after radiotherapy plus ipilimumab.

This CDR3 has 14 residues. The V gene's germline CDR1 is LNHDA and CDR2 SQIVND (reference sequence). Trimming took 6 bases from V and 5 from J; bases not matched to a gene: 7. Concerning this clone itself: Its antigen remains unknown.

This table comes from immunoSEQ multiplex PCR, and its TCRdb copy is limited to in-frame clones, with some not included. The sample has over 80,000 clones, 80% to 85% seen once. The sample consisted of peripheral blood, taken from a patient treated with radiotherapy plus ipilimumab. The J gene is TRBJ1-5, the V gene TRBV19, with 7 bases fitting TRBD1. This TCR derives from a human donor with non-small cell lung cancer who had stable disease on radiotherapy plus ipilimumab. The CDR3 protein is CASSTGQVYQPQHF. CDR3 sequence (DNA): TGTGCCAGTAGCACTGGACAGGTCTATCAGCCCCAGCATTTT.